The TCR beta chain under discussion was sequenced for a study of T cell repertoires in cytomegalovirus infection. General observations from the study: CMV-specific TCR beta clonotypes restricted by HLA-C were the ones dominating the ex vivo response.

Each CDR3 protein is one row after TCRdb ran MiXCR on the reads. This table holds a few hundred thousand distinct CDR3 sequences, over 7.5% found once. Germline CDR1 reads MNHNY; CDR2 reads SVGAGI (reference sequence). V was pared by 5 bases and J by 2 bases, with 15 bases between. This CDR3 has 15 residues. Only a few counts were recorded for this clonotype. Its antigen remains unidentified. This clonotype was obtained from a human donor in good health (CMV status not recorded). Some clones in this sample may be carry-over from other donors' samples. The chain combines TRBV6-6 with TRBJ2-5; D perhaps matches TRBD2 (5 bases). The sample consisted of PBMCs. Written as DNA, the CDR3 is TGTGCCAGCAGTCCTCGGACTGTCCAGCAAGAGACCCAGTACTTC. This gives the protein CASSPRTVQQETQYF.